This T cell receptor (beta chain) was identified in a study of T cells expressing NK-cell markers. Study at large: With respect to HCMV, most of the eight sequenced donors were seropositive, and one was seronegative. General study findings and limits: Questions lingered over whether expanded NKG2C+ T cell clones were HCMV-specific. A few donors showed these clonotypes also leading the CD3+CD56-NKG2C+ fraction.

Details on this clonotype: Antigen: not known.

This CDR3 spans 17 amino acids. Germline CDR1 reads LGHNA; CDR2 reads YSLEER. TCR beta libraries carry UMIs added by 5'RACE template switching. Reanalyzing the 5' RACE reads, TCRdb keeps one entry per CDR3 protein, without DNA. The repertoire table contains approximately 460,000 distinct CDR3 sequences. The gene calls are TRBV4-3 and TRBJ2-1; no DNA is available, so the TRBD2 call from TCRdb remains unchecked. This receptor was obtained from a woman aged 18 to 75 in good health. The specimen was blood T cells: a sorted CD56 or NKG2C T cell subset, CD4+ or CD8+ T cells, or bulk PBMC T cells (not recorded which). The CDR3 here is CASSQEVSGTTYNEQFF.